The 21 T cell receptor beta chains listed next were all sequenced from one sample in a study of cytomegalovirus exposure and HLA in healthy donors (dated by TCRdb to 2015 to 2018). Library method: the immunoSEQ multiplex PCR assay. The multiplex PCR relied on a mix of 60 forward primers for TCR Vbeta segments and 13 reverse primers for TCR Jbeta segments. TCRdb took over this immuneACCESS table, retaining in-frame rearrangements with V and J assigned. Such tables are incomplete; in checked studies, under half of the missing clones stem from an unresolved V gene, and the remainder is unexplained. Here the sample has roughly 160,000 clones; roughly nine tenths occur a single time. The ten most abundant clones make up more than 0.7% of the sample. Material: PBMCs. These TCRs come from a woman under 40 in good health and CMV-seronegative.

The V and J genes are TRBV6-1 and TRBJ2-5; 7 bases are a match to TRBD1. This CDR3 region has 15 residues. Germline V gives CDR1 MNHNS, CDR2 SASEGT. V lost 6 bases, J lost 1 base, and 8 bases stayed unmatched. This CDR3 is CASSAGTAGQETQYF. In nucleotides, the CDR3 is TGTGCCAGCAGCGCCGGGACAGCTGGCCAAGAGACCCAGTACTTC.

This rearrangement joins TRBV30 to TRBJ1-4, with no clear D. The V gene's germline CDR1 is GTSNPN and CDR2 SVGIG (reference sequence). Deletions cut 2 bases from V and 11 bases from J, with 18 bases between. The CDR3 has 14 residues. This chain's CDR3 is CAWSNRQARAKLFF. In DNA form, the CDR3 reads TGTGCCTGGAGTAACCGGCAGGCGCGTGCGAAACTGTTTTTT.

This clone showed up just a few times. The genes are TRBV10-2 and TRBJ1-2; 7 nucleotides match TRBD1. Germline lookup yields CDR1 WSHSY and CDR2 SAAADI. V lost 5 bases and J lost 2; bases outside the gene matches: 2. The CDR3 has 13 amino acids. CDR3 in amino acids: CASSLTGNYGYTF. The CDR3 DNA reads as TGCGCCAGCAGTTTGACAGGGAACTATGGCTACACCTTC.

V usage is TRBV11-2 and J usage is TRBJ1-3; 7 nucleotides agree with TRBD1. Per germline, CDR1 SGHAT and CDR2 FQNNGV. Trimming at V came to 5 bases and at J to 4 bases, leaving 5 bases not matched to a gene. There are 14 residues in the CDR3. The CDR3 DNA follows: TGTGCCAGCAGCCCGACAGGGTCGGGAAACACCATATATTTT. This translates into CASSPTGSGNTIYF.

This rearrangement joins TRBV30 to TRBJ1-5; TRBD1 matches at 7 bases. The CDR3 has 13 residues. Germline CDR1 GTSNPN, CDR2 SVGIG (reference sequence). With V trimmed by 4 bases and J by 5 bases, 5 bases remained unmatched. This chain's CDR3 is CAWNTRGDQPQHF. CDR3 bases: TGTGCCTGGAATACCAGGGGGGATCAGCCCCAGCATTTT.

V gene TRBV28 combines with J gene TRBJ2-2; D not certain. The V and J ends lost 8 bases and 0 bases respectively, with 10 bases between them. CDR1 and CDR2 from the germline V gene are MDHEN and SYDVKM. CDR3 length: 14 residues. As DNA, the CDR3 is TGTGCCAGCCCTGGGCCGACGAACACCGGGGAGCTGTTTTTT. This sequence encodes CASPGPTNTGELFF. Full variable domain (missing parts from reference TRBV28 and TRBJ2-2): DVKVTQSSRYLVKRTGEKVFLECVQDMDHENMFWYRQDPGLGLRLIYFSYDVKMKEKGDIPEGYSVSREKKERFSLILESASTNQTSMYLCASPGPTNTGELFFGEGSRLTVL.

The V gene is TRBV29-1, the J gene TRBJ2-5; perhaps TRBD1 as D (6 bases). The CDR3 is 12 residues long. Trimming cost V 7 bases and J 5 bases, with 14 bases left between them. Germline CDR1 and CDR2: SQVTM and ANQGSEA. The CDR3 bases are TGCAGCGGCGTACAGGGTTTGGAGACCCAGTACTTC. Translated, it gives CSGVQGLETQYF. The whole variable domain, filled in from reference TRBV29-1 and TRBJ2-5, reads SAVISQKPSRDICQRGTSLTIQCQVDSQVTMMFWYRQQPGQSLTLIATANQGSEATYESGFVIDKFPISRPNLTFSTLTVSNMSPEDSSIYLCSGVQGLETQYFGPGTRLLVL.

The rearrangement uses TRBV11-2 and TRBJ1-1, with TRBD1 matching 8 bases. J gave up 2 bases and V 3 bases, and 8 bases lay outside the gene matches. CDR1 is SGHAT, CDR2 FQNNGV, per germline. The CDR3 loop spans 16 amino acids. CDR3 protein: CASSLVTGTGNTEAFF. The CDR3 DNA reads TGTGCCAGCAGCTTGGTTACCGGGACAGGTAACACTGAAGCTTTCTTT.

The V call is TRBV7-9, the J call TRBJ1-3, with D hard to call. V lost 5 bases, J lost 4 bases, and 15 bases lay in between. Germline values: CDR1 SEHNR, CDR2 FQNEAQ (reference sequence). This CDR3 spans 15 amino acids. Here the CDR3 reads CASSRTDNRGNTIYF. The CDR3 coding sequence is TGTGCCAGCAGCCGCACCGATAACCGGGGAAACACCATATATTTT.

J is TRBJ2-3 and V is TRBV6-1; TRBD2 aligns across 14 bases. Losses at the gene ends were 1 base for V and 5 bases for J; bases not matched to a gene: 8. The CDR3 runs to 18 residues. In germline, CDR1 is MNHNS, CDR2 SASEGT. The CDR3 region has the DNA TGTGCCAGCAGTGAAGTAGGGACTAGCGGGAGATTAGGAGATACGCAGTATTTT. Translated: CASSEVGTSGRLGDTQYF.

The chain joins TRBV4-3 to TRBJ1-1; no firm D call. There are 14 residues in the CDR3. Looked up from germline, CDR1 is LGHNA and CDR2 is YSLEER. V lost 0 bases to trimming and J lost 1 base, with 6 bases between them. CDR3 coding DNA: TGCGCCAGCAGCCAAGACAGTACGAACACTGAAGCTTTCTTT. This sequence encodes CASSQDSTNTEAFF.

CDR3 bases: TGTGCCACCGAGCGGGGGAGCTTGAAAGAGACCCAGTACTTC. As protein: CATERGSLKETQYF. The rearrangement joins TRBV7-9 to TRBJ2-5; 8 bases fit TRBD2. Germline V gene sequence: CDR1 SEHNR, CDR2 FQNEAQ (reference sequence). The trim removed 10 bases at V and 3 bases at J, leaving 10 bases unmatched. The length of the CDR3 is 14 residues.

The chain recombines TRBV4-1 with TRBJ2-3; the D gene is possibly TRBD1 (6 bases). CDR1 and CDR2 (germline): MGHRA, YSYEKL. Trimming pared 5 bases from V and 0 bases from J, leaving 15 bases between. The length of the CDR3 is 16 residues. The CDR3 nucleotides read TGCGCCAGCAGCTTTGGACAGCACATAAGCACAGATACGCAGTATTTT. This codes for CASSFGQHISTDTQYF.

The count of this clone is one. The chain links TRBV18 to TRBJ2-5; D perhaps matches TRBD2 (5 bases). The germline gives CDR1 KGHSH, CDR2 LQKENI. V lost 1 base and J lost 2, with 11 bases in between. This CDR3 has 15 residues. The DNA for the CDR3 is TGTGCCAGCTCACCACTAGAAGCGGATCAAGAGACCCAGTACTTC. It is translated as CASSPLEADQETQYF.

The V call is TRBV29-1, the J call TRBJ2-7; 7 nucleotides match TRBD2. Germline-derived CDR1 and CDR2 are SQVTM and ANQGSEA. CDR3 length: 15 amino acids. The J segment lost 7 bases and the V segment lost 4 bases, leaving 16 bases of the junction unmatched. CDR3: CSVVWASGALHEQYF. The CDR3 DNA reads TGCAGCGTTGTATGGGCCAGCGGGGCCCTCCATGAGCAGTACTTC.

The chain links TRBV18 to TRBJ1-2; D is possibly TRBD1 (6 bases). Germline CDR1 is KGHSH and CDR2 is LQKENI. The CDR3 extends over 12 amino acids. Trimming left V 3 bases short and J 8 bases short, with 10 bases between. The CDR3 DNA follows: TGTGCCAGCTCACCGGACAGAAGCGGCTACACCTTC. The encoded protein is CASSPDRSGYTF.

V gene TRBV5-1 combines with J gene TRBJ2-1; D is perhaps TRBD2 (6 bases). This CDR3 is built from 15 residues. Germline-derived CDR1 and CDR2 are SGHRS and YFSETQ. V was pared by 0 bases and J by 9 bases, with 16 bases between. The CDR3 region has the DNA TGCGCCAGCAGCTTGGGGGGACTGACTTCGAGTGAGCAGTTCTTC. The encoded protein is CASSLGGLTSSEQFF.

The V and J genes are TRBV21-1 and TRBJ1-1. TRBV21-1 is noted as a pseudogene. The CDR3 is 16 residues long. CDR3 DNA sequence: TGTGCCAGCAGCAAAGAGTCCCGACGGGGAAACACTGAAGCTTTCTTT. Translating gives CASSKESRRGNTEAFF.

The chain couples TRBV4-3 to TRBJ1-6; no reliable D call. The V end lost 0 bases, the J end lost 0 bases, and 15 bases lay between the germline ends. The CDR3 sequence is 19 residues long. Germline V gene data show CDR1 as LGHNA and CDR2 as YSLEER. The CDR3 loop reads CASSQDVTAMSSYNSPLHF. CDR3 nucleotide sequence: TGCGCCAGCAGCCAAGATGTTACAGCCATGAGCTCCTATAATTCACCCCTCCACTTT.

The J gene is TRBJ1-5, the V gene TRBV14; 8 positions match TRBD1. J gave up 7 bases and V 1 base, and 3 bases lay outside the gene matches. Germline loops: CDR1 SGHDN, CDR2 FVKESK. This CDR3 comprises 14 residues. The CDR3 sequence: CASSQGDRIQPQHF. The DNA of the CDR3 is TGTGCCAGCAGCCAAGGGGACAGGATACAGCCCCAGCATTTT.

This rearrangement joins TRBV5-1 to TRBJ2-5; 10 bases fit TRBD1. The J call is doubtful: the DNA matches TRBJ2-7 better. Germline-derived CDR1 and CDR2 are SGHRS and YFSETQ. The CDR3 has 20 amino acids. CDR3 loop: CASSPQTGGVSLEQAYEQYF. The CDR3 DNA sequence: TGCGCCAGCAGCCCCCAGACAGGGGGCGTGAGTCTAGAGCAAGCCTACGAGCAGTACTTC.